The T cell receptor (beta chain) described here comes from a study of blood T cell repertoires in COVID-19. Background on the study: T cells, B-cell-depleted T cells, or PBMCs provided the cDNA or gDNA that served as material.

As handled by the study authors: Amplification of reference gene primers provided the estimated nucleated cell counts. Measured with immunoSEQ multiplex PCR; TCRdb has only the in-frame clones, and not every one. V and J calls and clone size come straight from that table; D and trimming were deduced from the DNA. The data show 200,000 to 250,000 clones, with about 85% seen just once and approximately 20% held by the top ten. CDR3 size: 14 residues. Trimming took 5 bases from V and 6 from J; bases not matched to a gene: 7. Germline lookup yields CDR1 KGHSH and CDR2 LQKENI. Sequencing was performed on peripheral blood. The source is a man between 25 and 39 years old with active or convalescent COVID-19. The chain uses TRBV18 and TRBJ2-1; TRBD2 aligns across 7 bases. The CDR3 protein is CASSELALGNEQFF. The CDR3 nucleotides are TGTGCCAGCTCAGAACTAGCGTTGGGCAATGAGCAGTTCTTC.